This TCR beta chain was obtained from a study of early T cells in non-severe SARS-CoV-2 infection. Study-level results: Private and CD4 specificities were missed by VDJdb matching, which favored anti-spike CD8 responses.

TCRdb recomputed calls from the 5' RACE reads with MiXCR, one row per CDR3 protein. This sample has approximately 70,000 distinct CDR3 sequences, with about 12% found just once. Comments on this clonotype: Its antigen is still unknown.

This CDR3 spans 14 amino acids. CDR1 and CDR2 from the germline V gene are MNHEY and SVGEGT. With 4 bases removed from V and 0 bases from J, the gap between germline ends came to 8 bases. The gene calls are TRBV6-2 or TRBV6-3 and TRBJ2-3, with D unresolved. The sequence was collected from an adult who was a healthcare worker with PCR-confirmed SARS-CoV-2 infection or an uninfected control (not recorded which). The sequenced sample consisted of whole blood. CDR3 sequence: CASSFYPSTDTQYF. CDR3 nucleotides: TGTGCCAGCAGTTTTTACCCTAGCACAGATACGCAGTATTTT.